The subject of this entry is one T cell receptor (beta chain). The data belong to a study of technical replicates of blood from a handful of donors. Assay used: immunoSEQ multiplex PCR; TCRdb lists only in-frame clones, some missing. Of tens of thousands of clones listed, around 97% are singletons. This sequence was found in a human donor in good health. The sample consisted of T cells isolated from PBMCs.

CDR3 nucleotide sequence: TGTGCCAGCATTCTATCCATTACGGGGGGGACCAGCTATGGCTACACCTTC. Translation: CASILSITGGTSYGYTF. The chain uses TRBV2 and TRBJ1-2; TRBD1 is a possible D gene (5 bases). Deletions cut 7 bases from V and 4 bases from J, with 25 bases between. The CDR3 has 17 amino acids. The V gene's germline CDR1 is SNHLY and CDR2 FYNNEI. Variable domain in full (rest from reference TRBV2 and TRBJ1-2): EPEVTQTPSHQVTQMGQEVILRCVPISNHLYFYWYRQILGQKVEFLVSFYNNEISEKSEIFDDQFSVERPDGSNFTLKIRSTKLEDSAMYFCASILSITGGTSYGYTFGSGTRLTVV.